This is a list of T cell receptor beta chains from one sample in a study of blood T cell repertoires in COVID-19. Sequenced by immunoSEQ multiplex PCR; TCRdb stores in-frame clones only, minus some. The sample shows approximately 74,000 clones, 60% to 85% of them seen only once. Sequencing was done on a sample of peripheral blood. The receptors stem from a man aged 60 to 75 with acute or convalescent COVID-19. Both conserved end residues are part of each CDR3. The D gene is left open where the match is weak.

V: TRBV27; J: TRBJ1-1; D: TRBD1; DNA: TGTGCCAGCAGAGACAGGGCAATCACTGAAGCTTTCTTT; CDR3: CASRDRAITEAFF
V: TRBV2; J: TRBJ2-1; D: TRBD1; DNA: TGTGCCAGCAGACGCCGGGACAGGATAAACAATGAGCAGTTCTTC; CDR3: CASRRRDRINNEQFF
V: TRBV3-1/TRBV3-2; J: TRBJ2-2; D: TRBD2; DNA: TGTGCCAGCAGCCATAGCGGGGGAGGAGTGGGGCTGTTTTTT; CDR3: CASSHSGGGVGLFF
V: TRBV11-2; J: TRBJ2-1; D: TRBD1; DNA: TGTGCCAGCAGCCGACAGGGGTTGAGCGACAATGAGCAGTTCTTC; CDR3: CASSRQGLSDNEQFF
V: TRBV20-1; J: TRBJ1-4; D: TRBD1; DNA: TGCAGTGCTAGTGACCCGGGACAGGGGTTAGAAAAACTGTTTTTT; CDR3: CSASDPGQGLEKLFF
V: TRBV11-1; J: TRBJ2-7; D: .; DNA: TGTGCCAGCAGCTTAGCTGCGGGACAGATACTATCCTACGAGCAGTACTTC; CDR3: CASSLAAGQILSYEQYF
V: TRBV10-3; J: TRBJ2-2; D: .; DNA: TGTGCCATCCCGGAGGGGAACGCCACGACCTACACCGGGGAGCTGTTTTTT; CDR3: CAIPEGNATTYTGELFF
V: TRBV19; J: TRBJ2-5; D: TRBD2; DNA: TGTGCCAGTAGTATAGATCTAGCGGGGGGCGGAGAGACCCAGTACTTC; CDR3: CASSIDLAGGGETQYF
V: TRBV5-1; J: TRBJ1-1; D: .; DNA: TGCGCCAGCAGCTTGAGACAGGCGAACACTGAAGCTTTCTTT; CDR3: CASSLRQANTEAFF
V: TRBV6-2/TRBV6-3; J: TRBJ2-1; D: TRBD1; DNA: TGTGCCAGCAGTTACTCCAGACAGGGTTCCCCCTACAATGAGCAGTTCTTC; CDR3: CASSYSRQGSPYNEQFF
V: TRBV5-1; J: TRBJ1-1; D: .; DNA: TGCGCCAGCAGCTACACCGCCAGACAGCACCTAAACACTGAAGCTTTCTTT; CDR3: CASSYTARQHLNTEAFF
V: TRBV7-3; J: TRBJ2-1; D: TRBD2; DNA: TGTGCCAGCAGCTTTGGACTAGCTGGAAACAATGAGCAGTTCTTC; CDR3: CASSFGLAGNNEQFF
V: TRBV4-3; J: TRBJ2-3; D: .; DNA: TGCGCCAGCAGCCAAAGCCGTAGCGCGGATACGCAGTATTTT; CDR3: CASSQSRSADTQYF
V: TRBV6-5; J: TRBJ1-5; D: .; DNA: TGTGCCAGCAGATTACAGGGAGGGAGCAATCAGCCCCAGCATTTT; CDR3: CASRLQGGSNQPQHF
V: TRBV4-3; J: TRBJ1-5; D: .; DNA: TGCGCCAGCAGCCAAGATAAGACGGGGGGGCAGCCCCAGCATTTT; CDR3: CASSQDKTGGQPQHF
V: TRBV27; J: TRBJ2-7; D: .; DNA: TGTGCCAGCAGTTGGCAATACAGGGTCCACGAGCAGTACTTC; CDR3: CASSWQYRVHEQYF
V: TRBV19; J: TRBJ2-2; D: TRBD1; DNA: TGTGCCAGTAGTATTTTAGGACAGGGGGCTGGCGGGGAGCTGTTTTTT; CDR3: CASSILGQGAGGELFF
V: TRBV15; J: TRBJ1-2; D: TRBD1; DNA: TGTGCCACCAGCAGAGTCAGGACAGGGTGGCTGAGCTACACCTTC; CDR3: CATSRVRTGWLSYTF